These 22 T cell receptor beta chains share one sample of origin, sequenced in a study of T cell repertoires in Merkel cell carcinoma. Here immunoSEQ multiplex PCR was the method, and the copy in TCRdb shows in-frame clones only, minus some. The repertoire holds 13,000 to 15,000 clones, with approximately 80% as singletons. Sequencing used tumor tissue. Receptor source: an adult with Merkel cell carcinoma.

J is TRBJ1-1 and V is TRBV4-3; TRBD1 matches 9 bases. Germline CDR1 reads LGHNA; CDR2 reads YSLEER. This CDR3 is built from 16 residues. Trimming at V came to 1 base and at J to 0 bases, leaving 3 bases not matched to a gene. CDR3 DNA sequence: TGCGCCAGCAGCCAAGGGACAGGGGATTTGAACACTGAAGCTTTCTTT. Protein sequence: CASSQGTGDLNTEAFF.

The rearrangement joins TRBV6-6 to TRBJ1-1; 9 bases map to TRBD1. Trimming cost V 2 bases and J 6 bases; bases outside gene matches: 4. Per the germline V gene, CDR1 is MNHNY and CDR2 is SVGAGI (reference sequence). This CDR3 region has 14 residues. The CDR3 region has the DNA TGTGCCAGCAGTTACGGGACAGGGAGCGCTGAAGCTTTCTTT. Translation gives CASSYGTGSAEAFF.

The rearrangement links TRBV12-5 to TRBJ2-5, with 8 bases lining up with TRBD1. Germline V gene lookup returns CDR1 LGHNT and CDR2 FRNRAP. V shed 7 bases, J shed 6 bases, and the junction held 16 bases outside the gene matches. CDR3 length: 16 amino acids. CDR3 amino acids: CASASTGTGYGKTQYF. The CDR3, as DNA: TGTGCTAGTGCCAGCACCGGGACAGGATATGGAAAGACCCAGTACTTC. Drawing the rest from reference TRBV12-5 and TRBJ2-5, the complete variable domain is DARVTQTPRHKVTEMGQEVTMRCQPILGHNTVFWYRQTMMQGLELLAYFRNRAPLDDSGMPKDRFSAEMPDATLATLKIQPSEPRDSAVYFCASASTGTGYGKTQYFGPGTRLLVL.

This clone came up once. The CDR3 DNA reads as TGTGCCAGCATATATGGGACAGGAAAATATGGCTACACCTTC. This translates into CASIYGTGKYGYTF. J is TRBJ1-2 and V is TRBV6-6; 8 nucleotides match TRBD1. The CDR3 loop spans 14 amino acids. From germline, CDR1 is MNHNY and CDR2 SVGAGI (reference sequence). The junction had 9 bases not matched to a gene; V was cut back by 7 bases and J by 5 bases.

The chain combines TRBV5-4 with TRBJ1-4, with D perhaps TRBD1 (6 bases). From germline, CDR1 is SGHNT and CDR2 YYREEE (reference sequence). The V end lost 4 bases, the J end lost 8 bases, and 18 bases lay between the germline ends. The CDR3 totals 15 residues. CDR3 amino acids: CASSDPRVQGEKLFF. In DNA, the CDR3 is TGTGCCAGCAGCGATCCCCGGGTCCAGGGGGAAAAACTGTTTTTT.

The chain combines TRBV27 with TRBJ2-5; TRBD2 agrees at 13 bases. Gene TRBJ2-7 matches the end of the DNA better, so the J call may be wrong. This CDR3 region has 17 residues. Per the germline V gene, CDR1 is MNHEY and CDR2 is SMNVEV (reference sequence). In DNA, the CDR3 is TGTGCCAGCAGTATAACCCCAGGACTAGCGGGAGACGGCGAGCAGTACTTC. It specifies CASSITPGLAGDGEQYF.

The chain joins TRBV6-2 or TRBV6-3 to TRBJ2-1; possible D gene TRBD2, 6 bases. V gave up 2 bases and J gave up 4 bases, with 15 bases separating them. CDR3 length: 16 residues. Germline V CDR1 and CDR2: MNHEY, SVGEGT. Written as DNA, the CDR3 is TGTGCCAGCAGTTACCCTCCCGCGGGGCCTTACAATGAGCAGTTCTTC. It is translated as CASSYPPAGPYNEQFF.

The V gene is TRBV12-3 or TRBV12-4, the J gene TRBJ1-4; no firm D call. Trimming cost V 8 bases and J 8 bases, with 15 bases left between them. The CDR3 spans 13 residues. CDR3 amino acids: CASGRGLGEKLFF. CDR3 DNA: TGTGCCAGCGGCCGAGGGCTAGGGGAAAAACTGTTTTTT.

The rearrangement uses TRBV11-1 and TRBJ2-7, with D maybe TRBD2 (6 bases). The CDR3 sequence is 15 residues long. V lost 5 bases and J 5 bases, leaving 19 bases between the germline ends. Germline V gene data show CDR1 as SGHAT and CDR2 as FQDESV (reference sequence). The CDR3 spells CASSRDSHGGDEQYF. The CDR3 DNA follows: TGTGCCAGCAGCCGGGACTCCCATGGAGGCGACGAGCAGTACTTC.

This sequence joins TRBV19 and TRBJ1-2, with D unresolved. V dropped 7 bases and J dropped 2 bases, with 17 bases sitting between them. This CDR3 is built from 15 residues. CDR1 and CDR2 (germline): LNHDA, SQIVND (reference sequence). The CDR3 sequence is CASTGLVRLNYGYTF. In nucleotides, the CDR3 is TGTGCCAGTACGGGATTAGTGAGACTGAACTATGGCTACACCTTC.

In this sample, this clone turned up once. The chain has TRBV5-4 and TRBJ1-2, with D possibly matching TRBD1 (5 bases). Trimming took 0 bases from V and 4 from J, leaving 13 bases between them. Germline loops: CDR1 SGHNT, CDR2 YYREEE (reference sequence). The CDR3 has 15 residues. For the CDR3, the DNA is TGTGCCAGCAGCTTGGCCCCAGGGTCGGGCTATGGCTACACCTTC. This gives the protein CASSLAPGSGYGYTF. The entire variable domain, with the rest obtained from reference TRBV5-4 and TRBJ1-2, is as follows: ETGVTQSPTHLIKTRGQQVTLRCSSQSGHNTVSWYQQALGQGPQFIFQYYREEENGRGNFPPRFSGLQFPNYSSELNVNALELDDSALYLCASSLAPGSGYGYTFGSGTRLTVV.

The chain uses TRBV5-5 and TRBJ2-7; maybe TRBD1 (5 bases). CDR3 size: 13 residues. Germline CDR1 is SGHKS and CDR2 is YYEKEE (reference sequence). Trimming left V 0 bases short and J 2 bases short, with 6 bases between. CDR3: CASSLDRPYEQYF. The DNA of the CDR3 is TGTGCCAGCAGCTTGGACAGGCCCTACGAGCAGTACTTC.

V and J are TRBV5-4 and TRBJ1-2; 10 nucleotides match TRBD1. The CDR3 is 14 amino acids. V shed 4 bases, J shed 8 bases, and the junction held 8 bases outside the gene matches. Per the germline V gene, CDR1 is SGHNT and CDR2 is YYREEE (reference sequence). The CDR3 here is CASSQTGGPGGYTF. The CDR3 bases are TGTGCCAGCAGCCAGACAGGGGGCCCTGGCGGCTACACCTTC.

This clone was detected once. The rearrangement links TRBV6-6 to TRBJ2-1; 7 nucleotides align to TRBD2. In germline, CDR1 is MNHNY, CDR2 SVGAGI (reference sequence). The CDR3 totals 15 residues. After removal of 7 bases from V and 0 bases from J, the junction contained 6 bases not matched to a gene. Here the CDR3 reads CASTPAGSSYNEQFF. The DNA for the CDR3 is TGTGCCAGCACCCCAGCGGGGAGCTCCTACAATGAGCAGTTCTTC.

The gene calls are TRBV6-5 and TRBJ2-6, with no clear D. Trimming took 6 bases from V and 2 from J, leaving 8 bases between them. CDR1 is MNHEY, CDR2 SVGAGI, per germline. The CDR3 is made up of 14 amino acids. CDR3: CASSESTGANVLTF. CDR3 DNA sequence: TGTGCCAGCAGCGAGAGTACTGGGGCCAACGTCCTGACTTTC.

CDR3 DNA: TGCAGCGTTGCGACAGGTGGGGTCGATCAGCCCCAGCATTTT. Protein sequence: CSVATGGVDQPQHF. This sequence joins TRBV29-1 and TRBJ1-5, with D possibly matching TRBD1 (6 bases). The CDR3 is 14 amino acids. V lost 4 bases to trimming and J lost 5 bases, with 15 bases between them. Germline V gene sequence: CDR1 SQVTM, CDR2 ANQGSEA.

The CDR3 nucleotides read TGTGCCTGGACACCTAACTATGGCTACACCTTC. This codes for CAWTPNYGYTF. The chain carries TRBV30 and TRBJ1-2; D ambiguous. Germline lookup yields CDR1 GTSNPN and CDR2 SVGIG (reference sequence). This CDR3 comprises 11 residues. V lost 4 bases and J lost 0, with 3 bases in between.

The chain has TRBV6-5 and TRBJ2-2; D possibly corresponds to TRBD2 (5 bases). The germline gives CDR1 MNHEY, CDR2 SVGAGI. CDR3 size: 15 residues. With 9 bases removed from V and 4 bases from J, the gap between germline ends came to 18 bases. The CDR3 sequence: CASDDGASFTGELFF. As DNA, the CDR3 is TGTGCCAGTGACGACGGTGCTAGCTTCACCGGGGAGCTGTTTTTT.

This rearrangement joins TRBV7-9 to TRBJ2-7, with 8 bases matching TRBD1. The CDR3 consists of 13 residues. The J segment lost 5 bases and the V segment lost 1 base, leaving 1 base of the junction unmatched. The germline gives CDR1 SEHNR, CDR2 FQNEAQ (reference sequence). This CDR3 is CASSLGQGNEQYF. As DNA, the CDR3 is TGTGCCAGCAGCTTAGGACAGGGGAACGAGCAGTACTTC.

The chain has TRBV13 and TRBJ2-3, with TRBD2 matching over 13 bases. This CDR3 is built from 16 residues. Germline CDR1 and CDR2: PRHDT and FYEKMQ (reference sequence). V lost 2 bases and J lost 5; bases outside the gene matches: 4. The CDR3 is CASSLRTSGGLDTQYF. The DNA for the CDR3 is TGTGCCAGCAGCTTAAGGACTAGCGGGGGCCTAGATACGCAGTATTTT.

The chain links TRBV9 to TRBJ2-2, with D uncertain. The V gene lost 6 bases and the J gene lost 1 base, with 13 bases spanning the gap. CDR1 and CDR2 from the germline V gene are SGDLS and YYNGEE. There are 15 residues in the CDR3. The CDR3 reads CASTRGYLNTGELFF. For the CDR3, the DNA is TGTGCCAGCACCCGCGGCTACTTGAACACCGGGGAGCTGTTTTTT. Filled out from reference TRBV9 and TRBJ2-2, the complete variable domain reads DSGVTQTPKHLITATGQRVTLRCSPRSGDLSVYWYQQSLDQGLQFLIQYYNGEERAKGNILERFSAQQFPDLHSELNLSSLELGDSALYFCASTRGYLNTGELFFGEGSRLTVL.

This chain uses TRBV7-2 with TRBJ2-1; D uncertain. Trimming stripped 4 bases from V and 4 bases from J, with 8 bases between. CDR1 and CDR2 from the germline V gene are SGHTA and FQGNSA. The CDR3 length is 13 residues. The CDR3 DNA sequence: TGTGCCAGCAGCTCCGACGGGTACAATGAGCAGTTCTTC. This gives the protein CASSSDGYNEQFF.